This T cell receptor beta chain derives from a study of siplizumab effects on memory and regulatory T cells (dated by TCRdb to about 2019). For context, the study as a whole: The effect of the anti-CD2 antibody siplizumab on alloreactive T-cell subsets was examined in allogeneic mixed lymphocyte reactions constructed from human PBMCs. General findings and caveats noted by the study authors: Among mappable alloreactive CD4+ clones, an average Treg-derived fraction of roughly 71% was observed with siplizumab, compared with 25% to 30% in control reactions. Because sequences at frequencies below about 10^-5 were poorly captured, only a minor fraction of alloreactive clones could be mapped back to unstimulated subsets. Unstimulated naive T cells appeared more diverse than memory T cells, and naive cells seemed to contribute substantially to the alloresponse. Siplizumab significantly lowered the cumulative frequency of alloreactive sequences that could be traced to unstimulated CD4+ memory T cells. The suppressive function of proliferating Tregs from siplizumab cultures was not functionally confirmed. About 80-96% of proliferating CD4+ or CD8+ clones could not be given a naive or memory phenotype.

As for this clone: No cognate antigen has been identified for it. No much larger clone is present one base from it, and per-base qualities are unavailable.

The CDR3 holds 17 amino acids from the cysteine to the phenylalanine. Left in the record is the CDR3 DNA by itself, 51 bases read in frame from the first base. V is reduced by 5 bases and J by 0 bases, leaving a spacing of 17 bases between them. The germline V gene provides CDR1 SGHDT and CDR2 YYEEEE. Libraries came from the immunoSEQ multiplex PCR assay. Each sample had 85,000 to 100,000 TCR templates assayed by the deep sequencing platform. Genomic DNA extracted from sorted T cells was the material used for TCRbeta CDR3 sequencing. Concerning the study's data processing: The R programming language was used for the clonal analysis of the TCRbeta CDR3 data. Unstimulated samples were compared with post-reaction CFSE-low samples to define alloreactive CD4+ and CD8+ clones. Alloreactive CD4+ clones were assigned to regulatory or non-regulatory origin by matching sequences to sorted unstimulated Treg and non-Treg repertoires. Entries here come from immuneACCESS through TCRdb and include only in-frame sequences with V and J called. Some clones fail to appear in such tables; in the studies checked, an unresolved V gene covers under half of the shortfall, and the cause of the remainder is unknown. V and J calls plus clone size are reproduced from that table; the DNA served to infer D and trimming. The sample table records about 94,000 clones; about 94% of these occur just once. Together, the top ten hold approximately 0.31% of the sample.

TCRbeta CDR3 sequencing was performed on sorted unstimulated T cells and on proliferating T cells recovered from mixed lymphocyte reactions. Fresh whole blood from nine to ten HLA-typed healthy donors was used as the source from which PBMCs were isolated. Unstimulated CD4+ non-regulatory T cells were FACS-sorted to map the origin of alloreactive clones. The chain couples TRBV5-6 to TRBJ1-4; the D gene is possibly TRBD1, with 5 bases matching. Material: non-Treg CD4+ T cells sorted from blood. The label giving this sample's cell subset or site can be read as: FACS-sorted unstimulated CD4+ non-regulatory T cells. This receptor was taken from a human donor in good health. The CDR3 sequence is CASSSHGGVATNEKLFF. The nucleotide sequence reads TGTGCCAGCAGTTCGCATGGGGGAGTTGCAACTAATGAAAAACTGTTTTTT.